A selection of T cell receptor beta chains follows, all from one sample in a study of blood T cells in healthy people across ages. TCRdb processed the 5' RACE reads anew with MiXCR; each CDR3 protein has one entry. Among hundreds of thousands of distinct CDR3 sequences listed, 55% to 70% were seen once. Sequenced: blood. The receptors here all came from a man aged 25 to 45 in good health. Both conserved end residues are part of each CDR3. The order of the fields is D gene, J gene, V gene, clone size, CDR3 DNA, CDR3 protein. A D gene is named only where the DNA matches it firmly. Clone size appears in some rows only: once, few, many, or a class for an expanded clone.

D: NA
J: TRBJ2-5
V: TRBV4-3
size: NA
DNA: TGCGCCAGCAGCCAAGGCAGAAATTACAATGAGCAGTACTTC
CDR3: CASSQGRNYNEQYF

D: NA
J: TRBJ2-1
V: TRBV6-2/TRBV6-3
size: NA
DNA: TGTGCCAGCGGACCCCCAAGGGGAAGGTGGAATGAGCAGTTCTTC
CDR3: CASGPPRGRWNEQFF

D: TRBD2
J: TRBJ2-3
V: TRBV4-2
size: NA
DNA: TGTGCCAGCAGCCCGGGACTAGCGGGAGTGCAAGATACGCAGTATTTT
CDR3: CASSPGLAGVQDTQYF

D: NA
J: TRBJ1-2
V: TRBV18
size: NA
DNA: TGTGCCAGCTCACCACAGGGGGTAAATGGCTACACCTTC
CDR3: CASSPQGVNGYTF

D: NA
J: TRBJ2-1
V: TRBV20-1
size: few
DNA: TGCAGTGCTCAGGGGACTTTCTCCTACAATGAGCAGTTCTTC
CDR3: CSAQGTFSYNEQFF

D: NA
J: TRBJ1-1
V: TRBV6-5
size: NA
DNA: TGTGCCAGCAGTTTACACAGCGGGAACACTGAAGCTTTCTTT
CDR3: CASSLHSGNTEAFF

D: NA
J: TRBJ1-2
V: TRBV28
size: few
DNA: TGTGCCAGCAGTTTGGAAGGGGTTCGCTATGGCTACACCTTC
CDR3: CASSLEGVRYGYTF

D: NA
J: TRBJ2-6
V: TRBV7-2
size: NA
DNA: TGTGCCAGCAGCCCCGCACGTTGGTTAGGGAGGGGGGCCAACGTCCTGACTTTC
CDR3: CASSPARWLGRGANVLTF

D: NA
J: TRBJ2-1
V: TRBV7-2
size: NA
DNA: TGTGCCAGCAGCTCCCCCCGGGGAGGGGGCACCTACAATGAGCAGTTCTTC
CDR3: CASSSPRGGGTYNEQFF

D: TRBD1
J: TRBJ1-1
V: TRBV7-2
size: NA
DNA: TGTGCCAGCAGCCAACAGGGGAGGGAGGACACTGAAGCTTTCTTT
CDR3: CASSQQGREDTEAFF

D: TRBD1
J: TRBJ2-7
V: TRBV18
size: NA
DNA: TGTGCCAGCTCACCACCGGGACAGGGCACCTACGAGCAGTACTTC
CDR3: CASSPPGQGTYEQYF

D: NA
J: TRBJ1-6
V: TRBV6-2/TRBV6-3
size: NA
DNA: TGTGCCAGCAGTTACTCGATGGGAACCATCCACTTT
CDR3: CASSYSMGTIHF

D: NA
J: TRBJ1-1
V: TRBV11-1
size: NA
DNA: TGTGCCAGCAGCCCTCGGGTTACGGGTGAGGCTTTCTTT
CDR3: CASSPRVTGEAFF

D: NA
J: TRBJ2-2
V: TRBV7-3
size: once
DNA: TGTGCCAGCAGCTTAAACGGGGCAACCGGGGAGCTGTTTTTT
CDR3: CASSLNGATGELFF

D: TRBD2
J: TRBJ2-1
V: TRBV12-3/TRBV12-4
size: NA
DNA: TGTGCCAGCAGTCCCTCTAGAGCGGGGGGGGACAATGAGCAGTTCTTC
CDR3: CASSPSRAGGDNEQFF

D: NA
J: TRBJ1-6
V: TRBV7-9
size: few
DNA: TGTGCCAGCAGCACCGAAGGATCACCCCTCCACTTT
CDR3: CASSTEGSPLHF

D: TRBD1
J: TRBJ2-7
V: TRBV20-1
size: many
DNA: TGCAGTGCTTGGACAGGGTACGAGCAGTACTTC
CDR3: CSAWTGYEQYF

D: NA
J: TRBJ1-3
V: TRBV4-2
size: NA
DNA: TGTGCCAGCAGCCAAGATTCCAACGGAATCTCTGGAAACACCATATATTTT
CDR3: CASSQDSNGISGNTIYF

D: TRBD2
J: TRBJ2-3
V: TRBV7-8
size: NA
DNA: TGTGCCAGCACCTTGGCGGGGGGTGCTAGCACAGATACGCAGTATTTT
CDR3: CASTLAGGASTDTQYF

D: TRBD2
J: TRBJ2-1
V: TRBV29-1
size: once
DNA: TGCAGCGTTGTTCCGCAGGGAGCGGGGGAGACCCAGTTCTTC
CDR3: CSVVPQGAGETQFF

D: TRBD1
J: TRBJ2-3
V: TRBV12-3/TRBV12-4
size: NA
DNA: TGTGCCAGCAGTTTTGGTACAGGGGGAGATACGCAGTATTTT
CDR3: CASSFGTGGDTQYF

D: TRBD2
J: TRBJ2-5
V: TRBV20-1
size: many
DNA: TGCAGTGCCCACCGGGGGGGAGAGACCCAGTACTTC
CDR3: CSAHRGGETQYF

D: NA
J: TRBJ1-2
V: TRBV4-2
size: NA
DNA: TGTGCCAGCAGCCAAGCTGCAGGGTATAGCTACACCTTC
CDR3: CASSQAAGYSYTF

D: NA
J: TRBJ2-7
V: TRBV2
size: NA
DNA: TGTGCCAGCAGTGAAAGGGCAGGGCTCAACGAGCAGTACTTC
CDR3: CASSERAGLNEQYF

D: TRBD2
J: TRBJ2-1
V: TRBV7-2
size: NA
DNA: TGTGCCAGCAGCACCTTGACTAGCGGCAATGAGCAGTTCTTC
CDR3: CASSTLTSGNEQFF

D: NA
J: TRBJ2-7
V: TRBV4-3
size: NA
DNA: TGCGCCAGCAGCCAAGGTTTAGCGGAATATTACGAGCAGTACTTC
CDR3: CASSQGLAEYYEQYF

D: NA
J: TRBJ2-7
V: TRBV20-1
size: NA
DNA: TGCAGTGCCTTTATCGGTCTGGGCTCCTACGAGCAGTACTTC
CDR3: CSAFIGLGSYEQYF

D: NA
J: TRBJ1-4
V: TRBV2
size: NA
DNA: TGTGCCAGCCGAAAACCACGACGGCCCGGCTTTACAACTAATGAAAAACTGTTTTTT
CDR3: CASRKPRRPGFTTNEKLFF

D: TRBD1
J: TRBJ2-1
V: TRBV5-1
size: few
DNA: TGCGCCAGCAGAGTCCAGGGGGAAAACAATGAGCAGTTCTTC
CDR3: CASRVQGENNEQFF

D: TRBD1
J: TRBJ1-2
V: TRBV6-6
size: NA
DNA: TGTGCCAGCAGTATGACAGGGAATCCTAACTATGGCTACACCTTC
CDR3: CASSMTGNPNYGYTF

D: NA
J: TRBJ2-5
V: TRBV29-1
size: few
DNA: TGCAGCGACACCCTACTAGAGGATGAGACCCAGTACTTC
CDR3: CSDTLLEDETQYF

D: NA
J: TRBJ2-7
V: TRBV9
size: few
DNA: TGTGCCAGCAGCTCCCGAGCCGAGGCCAGGGACTACGAGCAGTACTTC
CDR3: CASSSRAEARDYEQYF

D: NA
J: TRBJ2-5
V: TRBV5-5
size: NA
DNA: TGTGCCAGCAGCCAACAAAGTCCAGGGGAGCAGTACTTC
CDR3: CASSQQSPGEQYF

D: NA
J: TRBJ2-1
V: TRBV10-2
size: few
DNA: TGCGCCAGCAGTGTGCTAGGCAGGTACAATGAGCAGTTCTTC
CDR3: CASSVLGRYNEQFF

D: NA
J: TRBJ2-3
V: TRBV12-3/TRBV12-4
size: NA
DNA: TGTGCCAGCATTTGCAGGGGGGGAGGAGATACGCAGTATTTT
CDR3: CASICRGGGDTQYF

D: NA
J: TRBJ2-1
V: TRBV11-1
size: NA
DNA: TGTGCCAGCAGCCAAGATTTTGGCTCCTACAATGAGCAGTTCTTC
CDR3: CASSQDFGSYNEQFF

D: NA
J: TRBJ2-1
V: TRBV5-1
size: NA
DNA: TGCGCCAGCAGCCAAGCGGGCCACAGCTCCTACAATGAGCAGTTCTTC
CDR3: CASSQAGHSSYNEQFF

D: NA
J: TRBJ1-5
V: TRBV7-2
size: once
DNA: TGTGCCAGCAGCTTACCGACAGGAGGGGTATTGGATCAGCCCCAGCATTTT
CDR3: CASSLPTGGVLDQPQHF

D: TRBD2
J: TRBJ2-1
V: TRBV7-2
size: NA
DNA: TGTGCCAGCAGTATCGATAGCGGGAGGTCCGGGAACAATGAGCAGTTCTTC
CDR3: CASSIDSGRSGNNEQFF

D: NA
J: TRBJ1-4
V: TRBV4-1
size: NA
DNA: TGCGCCAGCAGCCGGGAAAGCTCGGTTCGTGAAAAACTGTTTTTT
CDR3: CASSRESSVREKLFF